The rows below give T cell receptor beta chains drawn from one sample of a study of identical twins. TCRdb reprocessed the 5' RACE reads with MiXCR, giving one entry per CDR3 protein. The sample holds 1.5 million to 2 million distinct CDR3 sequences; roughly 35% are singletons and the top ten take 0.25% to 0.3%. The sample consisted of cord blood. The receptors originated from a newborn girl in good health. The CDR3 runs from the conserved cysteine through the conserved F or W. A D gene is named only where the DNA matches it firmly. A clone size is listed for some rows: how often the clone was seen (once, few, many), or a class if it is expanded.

cdr3_nt: TGTGCCAGCACCCGAGGCGGCGAGCAGTACTTC
cdr3_aa: CASTRGGEQYF
clone_size: many
v_call: TRBV12-3/TRBV12-4
j_call: TRBJ2-7
d_call: NA

cdr3_nt: TGTGCCAGCAGTTATGAGGGGGCGGACAATGAGCAGTTCTTC
cdr3_aa: CASSYEGADNEQFF
clone_size: NA
v_call: TRBV6-6
j_call: TRBJ2-1
d_call: TRBD1

cdr3_nt: TGTGCCAGCAGCCCGGGACAGGGATTTAGTAGCAATCAGCCCCAGCATTTT
cdr3_aa: CASSPGQGFSSNQPQHF
clone_size: few
v_call: TRBV2
j_call: TRBJ1-5
d_call: TRBD1

cdr3_nt: TGTGCCAGCAGTTTGTGGGGAGCCCGAGGCTATGGCTACACCTTC
cdr3_aa: CASSLWGARGYGYTF
clone_size: NA
v_call: TRBV27
j_call: TRBJ1-2
d_call: NA

cdr3_nt: TGTGCCAGCAGCCAAGCTCCGGACAGTTTCTTCTATGGCTACACCTTC
cdr3_aa: CASSQAPDSFFYGYTF
clone_size: few
v_call: TRBV4-2
j_call: TRBJ1-2
d_call: NA

cdr3_nt: TGTGCCAGCAGTTACTCGGCCTCCTCTGGAAACACCATATATTTT
cdr3_aa: CASSYSASSGNTIYF
clone_size: NA
v_call: TRBV6-5
j_call: TRBJ1-3
d_call: NA

cdr3_nt: TGTGCCAGCAGCGTAGACTACCCGGGGACCGGGGAGCTGTTTTTT
cdr3_aa: CASSVDYPGTGELFF
clone_size: NA
v_call: TRBV9
j_call: TRBJ2-2
d_call: NA

cdr3_nt: TGCAGTGCTAGTCCGTTAACGGGGGGGAATTCACCCCTCCACTTT
cdr3_aa: CSASPLTGGNSPLHF
clone_size: NA
v_call: TRBV20-1
j_call: TRBJ1-6
d_call: NA

cdr3_nt: TGCGCCAGCAGCCGGACGAGGGCGCCCGGGAACACTGAAGCTTTCTTT
cdr3_aa: CASSRTRAPGNTEAFF
clone_size: NA
v_call: TRBV5-1
j_call: TRBJ1-1
d_call: NA

cdr3_nt: TGTGCCAGCACCGAACGGGGATCTGAAGCTTTCTTT
cdr3_aa: CASTERGSEAFF
clone_size: NA
v_call: TRBV6-1
j_call: TRBJ1-1
d_call: NA

cdr3_nt: TGCAGTGCTGGACTAGCGGGGGGGCGAAAATACAATGAGCAGTTCTTC
cdr3_aa: CSAGLAGGRKYNEQFF
clone_size: NA
v_call: TRBV20-1
j_call: TRBJ2-1
d_call: TRBD2

cdr3_nt: TGCGCCAGCAGCGCCAGGGGTCTAGGCACTGAAGCTTTCTTT
cdr3_aa: CASSARGLGTEAFF
clone_size: NA
v_call: TRBV5-1
j_call: TRBJ1-1
d_call: NA

cdr3_nt: TGTGCCAGCTCACCATCCGAGAACACTGAAGCTTTCTTT
cdr3_aa: CASSPSENTEAFF
clone_size: NA
v_call: TRBV18
j_call: TRBJ1-1
d_call: NA

cdr3_nt: TGCAGTGCTAGAGGTCTAAGAGCGGGGCGGGCAGATACGCAGTATTTT
cdr3_aa: CSARGLRAGRADTQYF
clone_size: few
v_call: TRBV20-1
j_call: TRBJ2-3
d_call: TRBD2

cdr3_nt: TGTGCCAGCAGACCGGACGCTCGGGTAACTAATGAAAAACTGTTTTTT
cdr3_aa: CASRPDARVTNEKLFF
clone_size: NA
v_call: TRBV6-5
j_call: TRBJ1-4
d_call: NA

cdr3_nt: TGCAGCGTCCTCCTAGCGGGAGGGCCCCATGAGCAGTTCTTC
cdr3_aa: CSVLLAGGPHEQFF
clone_size: few
v_call: TRBV29-1
j_call: TRBJ2-1
d_call: TRBD2